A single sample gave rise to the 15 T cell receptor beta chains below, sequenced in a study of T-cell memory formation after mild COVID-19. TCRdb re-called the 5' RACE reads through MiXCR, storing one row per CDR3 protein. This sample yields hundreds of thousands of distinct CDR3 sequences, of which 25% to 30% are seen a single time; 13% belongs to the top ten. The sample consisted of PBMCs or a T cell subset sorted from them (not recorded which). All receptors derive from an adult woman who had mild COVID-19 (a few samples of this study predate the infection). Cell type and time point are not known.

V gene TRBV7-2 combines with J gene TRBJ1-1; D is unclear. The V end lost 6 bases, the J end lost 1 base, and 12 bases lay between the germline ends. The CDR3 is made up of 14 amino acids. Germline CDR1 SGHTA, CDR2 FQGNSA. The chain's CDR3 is CASSPVRQNTEAFF. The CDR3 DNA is TGTGCCAGCAGTCCAGTGAGACAGAACACTGAAGCTTTCTTT.

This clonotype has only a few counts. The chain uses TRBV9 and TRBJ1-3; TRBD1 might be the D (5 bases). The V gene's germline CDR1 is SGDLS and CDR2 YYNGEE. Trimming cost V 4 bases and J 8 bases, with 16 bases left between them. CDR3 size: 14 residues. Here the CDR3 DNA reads TGTGCCAGCAGCCCCTATGGGGCTGCGGACACCATATATTTT. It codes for CASSPYGAADTIYF.

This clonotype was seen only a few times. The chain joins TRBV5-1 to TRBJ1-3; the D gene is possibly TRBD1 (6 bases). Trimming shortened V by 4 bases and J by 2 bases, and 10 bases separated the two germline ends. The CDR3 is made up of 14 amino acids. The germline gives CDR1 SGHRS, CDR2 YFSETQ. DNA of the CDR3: TGCGCCAGCAGCCAGGGGTATGCTGGAAACACCATATATTTT. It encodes CASSQGYAGNTIYF.

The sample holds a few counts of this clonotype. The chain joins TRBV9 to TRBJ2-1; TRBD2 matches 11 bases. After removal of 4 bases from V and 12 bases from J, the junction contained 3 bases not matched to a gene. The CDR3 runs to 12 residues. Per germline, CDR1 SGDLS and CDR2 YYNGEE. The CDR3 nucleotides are TGTGCCAGCAGCCCTAGCGGGGGGCCGCAGTTCTTC. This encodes CASSPSGGPQFF.

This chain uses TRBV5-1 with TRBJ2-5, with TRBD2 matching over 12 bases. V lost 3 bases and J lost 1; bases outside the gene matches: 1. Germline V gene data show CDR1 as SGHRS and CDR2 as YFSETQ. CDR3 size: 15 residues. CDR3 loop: CASSSSGRGQETQYF. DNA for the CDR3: TGCGCCAGCAGCTCTAGCGGGAGGGGCCAAGAGACCCAGTACTTC. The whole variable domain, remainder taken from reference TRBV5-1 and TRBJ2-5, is KAGVTQTPRYLIKTRGQQVTLSCSPISGHRSVSWYQQTPGQGLQFLFEYFSETQRNKGNFPGRFSGRQFSNSRSEMNVSTLELGDSALYLCASSSSGRGQETQYFGPGTRLLVL.

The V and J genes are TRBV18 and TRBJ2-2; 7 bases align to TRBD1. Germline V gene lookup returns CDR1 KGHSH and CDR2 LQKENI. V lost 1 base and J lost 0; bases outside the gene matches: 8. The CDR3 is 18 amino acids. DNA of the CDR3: TGTGCCAGCTCACCACTTGCAACCGGGACAGCGAACACCGGGGAGCTGTTTTTT. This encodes CASSPLATGTANTGELFF.

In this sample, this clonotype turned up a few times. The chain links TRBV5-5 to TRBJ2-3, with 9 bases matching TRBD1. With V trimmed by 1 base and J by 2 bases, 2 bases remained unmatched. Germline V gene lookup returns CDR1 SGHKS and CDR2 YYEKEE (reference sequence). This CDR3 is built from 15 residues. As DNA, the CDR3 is TGTGCCAGCAGCTTGAGGGACAGGGTCACAGATACGCAGTATTTT. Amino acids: CASSLRDRVTDTQYF.

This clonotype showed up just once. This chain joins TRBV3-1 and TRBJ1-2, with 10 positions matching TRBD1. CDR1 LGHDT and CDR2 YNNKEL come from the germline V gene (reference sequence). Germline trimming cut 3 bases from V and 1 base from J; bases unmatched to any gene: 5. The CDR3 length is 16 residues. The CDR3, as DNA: TGTGCCAGCAGCCATACAGGGACAGGGGTTAACTATGGCTACACCTTC. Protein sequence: CASSHTGTGVNYGYTF.

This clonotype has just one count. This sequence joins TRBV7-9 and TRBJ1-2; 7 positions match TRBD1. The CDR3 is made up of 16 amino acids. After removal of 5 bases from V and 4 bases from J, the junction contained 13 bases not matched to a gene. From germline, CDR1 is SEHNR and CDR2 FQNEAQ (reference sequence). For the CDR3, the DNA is TGTGCCAGCAGCCCAGGGACAGCTCCTGTAAGCTATGGCTACACCTTC. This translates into CASSPGTAPVSYGYTF. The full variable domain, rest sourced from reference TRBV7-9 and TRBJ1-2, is DTGVSQNPRHKITKRGQNVTFRCDPISEHNRLYWYRQTLGQGPEFLTYFQNEAQLEKSRLLSDRFSAERPKGSFSTLEIQRTEQGDSAMYLCASSPGTAPVSYGYTFGSGTRLTVV.

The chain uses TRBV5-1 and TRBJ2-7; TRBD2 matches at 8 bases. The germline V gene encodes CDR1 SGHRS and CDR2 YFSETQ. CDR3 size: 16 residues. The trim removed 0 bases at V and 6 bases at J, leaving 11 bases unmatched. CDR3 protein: CASSLASRLSGSEQYF. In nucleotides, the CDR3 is TGCGCCAGCAGCTTGGCCTCTCGTCTCAGCGGGAGCGAGCAGTACTTC.

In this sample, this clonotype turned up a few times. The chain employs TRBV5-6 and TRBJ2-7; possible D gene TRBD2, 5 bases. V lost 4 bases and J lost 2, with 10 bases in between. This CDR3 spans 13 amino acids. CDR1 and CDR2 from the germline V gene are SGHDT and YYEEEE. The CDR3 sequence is CASSQEVPYEQYF. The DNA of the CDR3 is TGTGCCAGCAGCCAGGAGGTCCCCTACGAGCAGTACTTC.

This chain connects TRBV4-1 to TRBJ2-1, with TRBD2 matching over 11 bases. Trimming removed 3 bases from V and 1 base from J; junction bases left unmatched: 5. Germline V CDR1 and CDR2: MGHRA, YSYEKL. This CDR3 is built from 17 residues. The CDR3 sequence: CASSHSSGGSSYNEQFF. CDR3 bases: TGCGCCAGCAGCCACTCTAGCGGGGGGAGTTCCTACAATGAGCAGTTCTTC.

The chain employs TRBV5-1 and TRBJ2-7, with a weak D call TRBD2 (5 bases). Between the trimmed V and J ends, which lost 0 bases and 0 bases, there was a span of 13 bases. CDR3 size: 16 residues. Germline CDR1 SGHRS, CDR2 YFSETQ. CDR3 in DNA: TGCGCCAGCAGCTTGGGAGCCTCGCGGGCCTCCTACGAGCAGTACTTC. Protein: CASSLGASRASYEQYF.

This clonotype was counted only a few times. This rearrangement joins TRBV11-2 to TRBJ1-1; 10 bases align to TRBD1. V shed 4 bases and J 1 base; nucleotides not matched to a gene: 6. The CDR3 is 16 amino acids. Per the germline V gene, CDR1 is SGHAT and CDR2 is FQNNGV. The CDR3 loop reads CASSSWGTGANTEAFF. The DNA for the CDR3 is TGTGCCAGCAGCTCGTGGGGGACAGGGGCGAACACTGAAGCTTTCTTT.

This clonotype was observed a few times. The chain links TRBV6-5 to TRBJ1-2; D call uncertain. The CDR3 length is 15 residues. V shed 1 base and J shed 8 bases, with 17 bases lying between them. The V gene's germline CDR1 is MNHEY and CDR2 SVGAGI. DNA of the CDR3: TGTGCCAGCAGTTACTTCGGTCGGGGAAGAGGGGGCTACACCTTC. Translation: CASSYFGRGRGGYTF.